This T cell receptor beta chain was profiled in a study of cytomegalovirus exposure and HLA in healthy donors. Across the whole study: In a previous analysis, 110 million or so unique TCR beta sequences were found from 150 million to 200 million T cells. HLA-typed donors were the source of tens of millions of unique TCRs, which an early data release held.

Trimming took off 4 bases at V and 6 bases at J, with 20 bases between the two ends. The CDR3 extends over 16 amino acids. The V gene's germline CDR1 is SNHLY and CDR2 FYNNEI. Details on this clone: Its target is unknown.

Whole-study findings and limits: Later genetic work tied a missense DCLRE1C variant to beta-chain V and J trimming.

Donors in the study were healthy people who gave bone marrow. The study ran its PCR with 60 Vbeta and 13 Jbeta primers. TCRdb keeps only in-frame clones here, not all; method: immunoSEQ multiplex PCR. The top ten hold less than 3% of the sample, which has about 160,000 clones, about 68% seen once. The TCR originated in a female donor in good health and CMV-seronegative. V usage is TRBV2 and J usage is TRBJ2-3, with a weak D call TRBD2 (6 bases). Sequencing was performed on PBMCs. DNA for the CDR3: TGTGCCAGCAGTGGGGGCGGCGGGGCGGGTCCCGATACGCAGTATTTT. It encodes CASSGGGGAGPDTQYF.